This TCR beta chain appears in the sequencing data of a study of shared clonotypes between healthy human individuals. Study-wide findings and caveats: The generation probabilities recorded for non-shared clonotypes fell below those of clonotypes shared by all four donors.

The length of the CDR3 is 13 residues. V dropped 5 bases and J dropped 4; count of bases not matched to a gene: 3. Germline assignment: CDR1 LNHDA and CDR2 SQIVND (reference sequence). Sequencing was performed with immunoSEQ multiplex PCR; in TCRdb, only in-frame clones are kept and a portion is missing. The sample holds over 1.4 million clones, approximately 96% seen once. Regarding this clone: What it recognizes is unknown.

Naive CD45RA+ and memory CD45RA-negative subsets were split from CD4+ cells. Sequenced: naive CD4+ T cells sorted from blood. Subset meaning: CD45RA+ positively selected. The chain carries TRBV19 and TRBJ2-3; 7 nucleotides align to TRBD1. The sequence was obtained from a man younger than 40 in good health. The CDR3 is CASSRQGADTQYF. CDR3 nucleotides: TGTGCCAGTAGTCGACAGGGTGCAGATACGCAGTATTTT.